The clone carrying this T cell receptor (beta chain) appeared a few times. TCRdb used MiXCR to reprocess the 5' RACE reads, holding one entry per CDR3 protein. The sample contains tens of thousands of distinct CDR3 sequences, 7.3% of which appear only once. The V end lost 2 bases, the J end lost 0 bases, and 5 bases lay between the germline ends. The CDR3 consists of 14 residues. The data were taken from a study of T cells after yellow fever vaccination. The receptor was isolated from a man between 18 and 35 years old who received the YFV17D yellow fever vaccine. Sequenced material: CD8+ T cells sorted from PBMCs, taken about 10 days after the first yellow fever vaccination. The V and J genes are TRBV12-3 or TRBV12-4 and TRBJ1-3; the D is unclear. CDR3 sequence reads: CASSLFVSGNTIYF. The CDR3, as DNA: TGTGCCAGCAGTTTATTCGTCTCTGGAAACACCATATATTTT.